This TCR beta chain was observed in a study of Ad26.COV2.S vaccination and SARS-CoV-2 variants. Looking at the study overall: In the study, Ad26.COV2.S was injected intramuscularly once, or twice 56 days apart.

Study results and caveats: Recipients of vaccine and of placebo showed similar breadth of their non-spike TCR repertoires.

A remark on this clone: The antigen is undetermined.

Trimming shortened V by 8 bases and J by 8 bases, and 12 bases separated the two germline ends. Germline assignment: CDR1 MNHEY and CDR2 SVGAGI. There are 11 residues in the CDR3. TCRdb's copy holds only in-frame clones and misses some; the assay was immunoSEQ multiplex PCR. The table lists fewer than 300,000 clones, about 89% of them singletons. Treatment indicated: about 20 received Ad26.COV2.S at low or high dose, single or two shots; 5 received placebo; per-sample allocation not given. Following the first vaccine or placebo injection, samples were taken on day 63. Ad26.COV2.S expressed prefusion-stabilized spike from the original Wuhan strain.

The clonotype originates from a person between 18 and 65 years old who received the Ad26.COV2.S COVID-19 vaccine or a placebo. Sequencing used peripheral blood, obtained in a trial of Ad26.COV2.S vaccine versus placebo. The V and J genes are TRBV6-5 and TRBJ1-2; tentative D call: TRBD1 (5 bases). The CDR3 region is CASWNRGGYTF. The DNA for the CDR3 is TGTGCCAGCTGGAACCGGGGGGGCTACACCTTC.